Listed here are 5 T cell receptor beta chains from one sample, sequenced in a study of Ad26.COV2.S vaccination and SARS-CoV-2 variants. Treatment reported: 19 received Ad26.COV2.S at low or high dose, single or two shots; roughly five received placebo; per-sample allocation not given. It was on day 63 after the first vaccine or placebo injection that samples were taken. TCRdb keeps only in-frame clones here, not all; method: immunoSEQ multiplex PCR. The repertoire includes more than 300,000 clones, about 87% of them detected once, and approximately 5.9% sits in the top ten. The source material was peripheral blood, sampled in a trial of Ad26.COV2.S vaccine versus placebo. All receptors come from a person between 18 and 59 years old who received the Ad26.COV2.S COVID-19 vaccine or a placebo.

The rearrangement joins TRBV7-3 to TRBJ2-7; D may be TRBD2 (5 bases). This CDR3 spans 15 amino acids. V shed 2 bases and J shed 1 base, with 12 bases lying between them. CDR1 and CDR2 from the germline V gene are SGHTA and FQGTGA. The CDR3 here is CASSLRGGSSYEQYF. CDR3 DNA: TGTGCCAGCAGCTTACGGGGTGGATCTTCCTACGAGCAGTACTTC.

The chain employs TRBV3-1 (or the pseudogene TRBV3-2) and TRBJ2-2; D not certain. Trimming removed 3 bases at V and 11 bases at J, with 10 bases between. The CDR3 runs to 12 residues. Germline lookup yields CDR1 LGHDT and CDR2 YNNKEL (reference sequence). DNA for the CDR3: TGTGCCAGCAGCCACCTCCGATACGAGCTGTTTTTT. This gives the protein CASSHLRYELFF.

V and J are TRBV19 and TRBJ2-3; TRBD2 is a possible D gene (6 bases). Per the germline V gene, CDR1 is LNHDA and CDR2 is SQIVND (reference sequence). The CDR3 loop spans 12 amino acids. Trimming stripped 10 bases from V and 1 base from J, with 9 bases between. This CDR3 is CATSGGTDTQYF. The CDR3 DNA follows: TGTGCCACCTCGGGGGGCACAGATACGCAGTATTTT.

This CDR3 reads CASSSHPTGQSYEQYF. For the CDR3, the DNA is TGTGCCAGCAGTTCCCACCCGACTGGACAATCCTACGAGCAGTACTTC. The chain uses TRBV11-2 and TRBJ2-7, with D possibly TRBD1 on 5 matching bases. Germline CDR1 and CDR2: SGHAT and FQNNGV. This CDR3 has 16 amino acids. V lost 6 bases and J 1 base, leaving 19 bases between the germline ends.

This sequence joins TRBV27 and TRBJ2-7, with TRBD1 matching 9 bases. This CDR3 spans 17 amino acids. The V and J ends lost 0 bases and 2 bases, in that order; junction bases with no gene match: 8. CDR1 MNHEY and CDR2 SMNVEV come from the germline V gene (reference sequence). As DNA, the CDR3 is TGTGCCAGCAGTTTATCCGACCCCGGGACAGGGCCCTACGAGCAGTACTTC. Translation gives CASSLSDPGTGPYEQYF.